This TCR beta chain was observed in a study of blood T cell repertoires in COVID-19. Across the whole study: Some COVID-19 samples were acute and others convalescent; all came from the United States, Italy and Spain. In each case, the material was cDNA or gDNA derived from T cells, B-cell-depleted T cells, or PBMCs.

Authors' analysis steps: Amplified reference gene primers provided the basis for estimating nucleated cell counts. Clones were read by immunoSEQ multiplex PCR, and TCRdb kept only the in-frame ones, dropping some. For V, J and clone size, that table is used; D and trimming come from the DNA. The table lists hundreds of thousands of clones, approximately 90% of them singletons. The V end lost 4 bases, the J end lost 8 bases, and 18 bases lay between the germline ends. From germline, CDR1 is MNHEY and CDR2 SVGEGT. The CDR3 loop spans 15 amino acids. This TCR was sampled from a man aged 35-49 years with acute or convalescent COVID-19. The sequenced sample was peripheral blood. This chain joins TRBV6-2 or TRBV6-3 and TRBJ2-1; tentative D call: TRBD1 (5 bases). As DNA, the CDR3 is TGTGCCAGCAGTTCCGGAGTGAAGACAGTTCATGAGCAGTTCTTC. Residues: CASSSGVKTVHEQFF.